The next 25 T cell receptor beta chains were all read from a single sample in a study of blood T cell repertoires in COVID-19. Sequenced by immunoSEQ multiplex PCR; TCRdb stores in-frame clones only, minus some. The sample includes about 110,000 clones, just over 70% seen only once; the top ten take 1.5% to 2%. The sample consisted of peripheral blood. These TCRs come from a middle-aged woman with acute or convalescent COVID-19.

The chain's CDR3 is CASSFYSTDTQYF. In DNA form, the CDR3 reads TGCGCCAGCAGCTTCTATTCCACAGATACGCAGTATTTT. V usage is TRBV5-1 and J usage is TRBJ2-3; D unresolved. Germline CDR1 and CDR2: SGHRS and YFSETQ. The CDR3 runs 13 residues. Trimming removed 2 bases at V and 2 bases at J, with 6 bases between.

The chain couples TRBV28 to TRBJ1-2; D possibly corresponds to TRBD1 (6 bases). CDR3 length: 16 residues. CDR1 and CDR2 (germline): MDHEN, SYDVKM. Trimming took off 5 bases at V and 4 bases at J, with 20 bases between the two ends. CDR3 nucleotide sequence: TGTGCCAGCAGTCTTTCCCCCCAGGGGCTGGGCTATGGCTACACCTTC. This gives the protein CASSLSPQGLGYGYTF.

This rearrangement joins TRBV11-1 to TRBJ2-3, with D tentatively TRBD2 (5 bases). V was trimmed by 5 bases and J by 1 base, leaving 13 bases between them. This CDR3 spans 15 amino acids. Germline loops: CDR1 SGHAT, CDR2 FQDESV (reference sequence). CDR3 bases: TGTGCCAGCAGCCTCGACTACGGGGGCACAGATACGCAGTATTTT. Encoded protein: CASSLDYGGTDTQYF.

This clone was recorded a few times. The chain is built from TRBV18 and TRBJ1-3, with D uncertain. The CDR3 loop spans 15 amino acids. Germline V lookup: CDR1 KGHSH, CDR2 LQKENI. The V end lost 5 bases, the J end lost 0 bases, and 11 bases lay between the germline ends. The CDR3 sequence is CASSYTANSGNTIYF. The CDR3 nucleotides read TGTGCCAGCTCATACACAGCCAACTCTGGAAACACCATATATTTT.

This rearrangement joins TRBV28 to TRBJ1-2, with TRBD1 matching over 10 bases. This CDR3 has 14 amino acids. Germline V gene sequence: CDR1 MDHEN, CDR2 SYDVKM. V shed 5 bases, J shed 2 bases, and the junction held 2 bases outside the gene matches. CDR3 DNA: TGTGCCAGCAGTCCGGGACAGGGGAACTATGGCTACACCTTC. Amino acid sequence: CASSPGQGNYGYTF.

The CDR3 loop is CASSTGTGGLGALHF. CDR3 bases: TGTGCCAGTAGTACTGGGACAGGGGGCTTGGGGGCCCTCCACTTT. This chain joins TRBV19 and TRBJ1-6; 12 positions match TRBD1. The germline CDR1 and CDR2 sequences are LNHDA and SQIVND (reference sequence). The CDR3 has 15 amino acids. V lost 4 bases, J lost 14 bases, and 9 bases stayed unmatched.

This clone was seen a handful of times. The chain carries TRBV5-4 and TRBJ2-2; 7 bases map to TRBD1. The CDR3 has 16 residues. V lost 0 bases and J lost 0; bases outside the gene matches: 2. The germline V gene encodes CDR1 SGHNT and CDR2 YYREEE (reference sequence). CDR3 region: CASSLGQGANTGELFF. As DNA, the CDR3 is TGTGCCAGCAGCTTGGGGCAGGGGGCGAACACCGGGGAGCTGTTTTTT.

The genes are TRBV28 and TRBJ1-1; 8 nucleotides match TRBD1. Unmatched junction bases numbered 8, after V lost 10 bases and J lost 1 base. CDR3 length: 14 amino acids. CDR1 is MDHEN, CDR2 SYDVKM, per germline. The CDR3 DNA is TGTGCCACCTTAATCAGGGGGCGGAACACTGAAGCTTTCTTT. This sequence encodes CATLIRGRNTEAFF. Full variable domain (rest looked up from reference TRBV28 and TRBJ1-1): DVKVTQSSRYLVKRTGEKVFLECVQDMDHENMFWYRQDPGLGLRLIYFSYDVKMKEKGDIPEGYSVSREKKERFSLILESASTNQTSMYLCATLIRGRNTEAFFGQGTRLTVV.

This clone has just a few counts. The CDR3 coding sequence is TGTGCCAGCAGCCCCGAAGGAGCGGGGAAGCAAGAGACCCAGTACTTC. Its translation is CASSPEGAGKQETQYF. J is TRBJ2-5 and V is TRBV11-2, with 7 bases identical to TRBD2. There are 16 residues in the CDR3. Germline CDR1 is SGHAT and CDR2 is FQNNGV. Trimming removed 5 bases from V and 2 bases from J; junction bases left unmatched: 11.

The genes are TRBV18 and TRBJ1-5, with TRBD1 identical over 9 bases. Trimming at V came to 10 bases and at J to 2 bases, leaving 12 bases not matched to a gene. The germline V gene encodes CDR1 KGHSH and CDR2 LQKENI. The CDR3 is 16 residues long. The CDR3 DNA reads as TGTGCCACTTCCCCGGGGACAGGGACCCGCAATCAGCCCCAGCATTTT. It specifies CATSPGTGTRNQPQHF.

The chain uses TRBV6-5 and TRBJ2-7; 12 bases are shared with TRBD2. The CDR3 covers 15 residues. Germline lookup yields CDR1 MNHEY and CDR2 SVGAGI. V dropped 6 bases and J dropped 1; count of bases not matched to a gene: 4. The CDR3 coding sequence is TGTGCCAGCAGGACTAGCGGGGGCCTTTCCTACGAGCAGTACTTC. This codes for CASRTSGGLSYEQYF.

V gene TRBV30 combines with J gene TRBJ1-6; 8 positions agree with TRBD1. Germline V CDR1 and CDR2: GTSNPN, SVGIG (reference sequence). This CDR3 has 14 residues. Trimming took 5 bases from V and 2 from J; bases not matched to a gene: 2. CDR3 sequence: CAWVDRAYNSPLHF. CDR3 DNA: TGTGCCTGGGTGGACAGGGCCTATAATTCACCCCTCCACTTT.

V is TRBV2 and J is TRBJ1-3, with D perhaps TRBD1 (5 bases). The V gene lost 8 bases and the J gene lost 0 bases, with 17 bases spanning the gap. The CDR3 runs to 16 residues. Per the germline V gene, CDR1 is SNHLY and CDR2 is FYNNEI. CDR3 protein: CASGVDDSDSGNTIYF. Written as DNA, the CDR3 is TGTGCCAGCGGAGTAGACGACAGTGACTCTGGAAACACCATATATTTT.

The V and J genes are TRBV5-1 and TRBJ2-6; no firm D call. The length of the CDR3 is 14 residues. Germline-derived CDR1 and CDR2 are SGHRS and YFSETQ. V shed 3 bases and J shed 1 base, with 5 bases lying between them. CDR3 nucleotide sequence: TGCGCCAGCAGCTCTGTGTCTGGGGCCAACGTCCTGACTTTC. Amino acids: CASSSVSGANVLTF.

The rearrangement uses TRBV6-4 and TRBJ2-1, with no clear D. Looked up from germline, CDR1 is MRHNA and CDR2 is SNTAGT. V lost 6 bases, J lost 7 bases, and 16 bases lay in between. The CDR3 has 14 residues. This CDR3 is CASSYLMARNEQFF. Written as DNA, the CDR3 is TGTGCCAGCAGCTACCTCATGGCTAGAAATGAGCAGTTCTTC.

This clone was seen at least ten times. J is TRBJ1-5 and V is TRBV7-2; a weak D match, TRBD1 (6 bases). CDR3 length equals 15 residues. The ends were cut back, 5 bases at V and 0 bases at J, with 11 bases in the middle. Looked up from germline, CDR1 is SGHTA and CDR2 is FQGNSA. Written as DNA, the CDR3 is TGTGCCAGCAGCCCACAGGGTTATAGCAATCAGCCCCAGCATTTT. This translates into CASSPQGYSNQPQHF. Using reference TRBV7-2 and TRBJ1-5 for the parts outside the CDR3, the full variable domain is GAGVSQSPSNKVTEKGKDVELRCDPISGHTALYWYRQSLGQGLEFLIYFQGNSAPDKSGLPSDRFSAERTGGSVSTLTIQRTQQEDSAVYLCASSPQGYSNQPQHFGDGTRLSIL.

V usage is TRBV3-1 (or the pseudogene TRBV3-2) and J usage is TRBJ1-2; 7 bases are a match to TRBD1. Germline loops: CDR1 LGHDT, CDR2 YNNKEL (reference sequence). The CDR3 consists of 15 residues. V lost 5 bases, J lost 4 bases, and 10 bases stayed unmatched. The CDR3 region is CASSTRDSSRYGYTF. The CDR3 DNA follows: TGTGCCAGCAGCACCCGGGACAGTAGCCGCTATGGCTACACCTTC.

The V call is TRBV9, the J call TRBJ2-3; 12 bases are shared with TRBD2. Per germline, CDR1 SGDLS and CDR2 YYNGEE. This CDR3 comprises 16 residues. Trimming took 0 bases from V and 8 from J; bases not matched to a gene: 7. DNA of the CDR3: TGTGCCAGCAGCGTAGTCCCTAGCGGGGGGGAGGCTACGCAGTATTTT. Amino acids: CASSVVPSGGEATQYF.

In regard to this clone: The sample has other DNA sequences that encode this CDR3 too. The chain uses TRBV5-1 and TRBJ1-1; 8 bases line up with TRBD1. J was trimmed by 1 base and V by 3 bases; bases with no gene match: 2. The CDR3 contains 14 residues. Germline CDR1 SGHRS, CDR2 YFSETQ. CDR3: CASSSQGGNTEAFF. The CDR3 DNA reads as TGCGCCAGCAGCTCACAGGGGGGGAACACTGAAGCTTTCTTT. The variable domain in full, completed from reference TRBV5-1 and TRBJ1-1, reads KAGVTQTPRYLIKTRGQQVTLSCSPISGHRSVSWYQQTPGQGLQFLFEYFSETQRNKGNFPGRFSGRQFSNSRSEMNVSTLELGDSALYLCASSSQGGNTEAFFGQGTRLTVV.

The rearrangement links TRBV18 to TRBJ1-1; no clear D. This CDR3 contains 13 residues. Germline CDR1 reads KGHSH; CDR2 reads LQKENI. Trimming cost V 4 bases and J 0 bases, with 6 bases left between them. CDR3 in amino acids: CASSREVNTEAFF. CDR3 nucleotides: TGTGCCAGCTCACGGGAGGTGAACACTGAAGCTTTCTTT. Complete variable domain (other parts from reference TRBV18 and TRBJ1-1): NAGVMQNPRHLVRRRGQEARLRCSPMKGHSHVYWYRQLPEEGLKFMVYLQKENIIDESGMPKERFSAEFPKEGPSILRIQQVVRGDSAAYFCASSREVNTEAFFGQGTRLTVV.

The chain combines TRBV7-2 with TRBJ1-4, with TRBD1 identical over 7 bases. Per the germline V gene, CDR1 is SGHTA and CDR2 is FQGNSA. J was trimmed by 8 bases and V by 6 bases; bases with no gene match: 12. The CDR3 length is 15 residues. The CDR3 region is CASRSRQGYAEKLFF. Here the CDR3 DNA reads TGTGCCAGCAGGAGCAGACAGGGTTACGCCGAAAAACTGTTTTTT.

This clone appeared a few times. The CDR3 DNA reads TGTGCCAGCAGACAGCACAATCAGCCCCAGCATTTT. It specifies CASRQHNQPQHF. The chain links TRBV6-5 to TRBJ1-5; D call uncertain. CDR1 and CDR2 from the germline V gene are MNHEY and SVGAGI. V gave up 6 bases and J gave up 3 bases, with 6 bases separating them. The CDR3 length is 12 residues.

This chain links TRBV7-2 with TRBJ2-7, with 12 bases identical to TRBD2. The CDR3 covers 15 residues. With 5 bases clipped from V and 4 bases from J, the junction kept 6 bases outside the gene matches. CDR1 SGHTA and CDR2 FQGNSA come from the germline V gene. CDR3 sequence reads: CASSQRLAGVYEQYF. DNA of the CDR3: TGTGCCAGCAGCCAACGACTAGCGGGGGTTTACGAGCAGTACTTC. The full variable domain, completed using reference TRBV7-2 and TRBJ2-7, is GAGVSQSPSNKVTEKGKDVELRCDPISGHTALYWYRQSLGQGLEFLIYFQGNSAPDKSGLPSDRFSAERTGGSVSTLTIQRTQQEDSAVYLCASSQRLAGVYEQYFGPGTRLTVT.

The gene calls are TRBV10-1 and TRBJ2-2, with TRBD1 as a possible D gene (5 bases). The CDR3 is 15 amino acids. The germline V and J ends were trimmed by 0 bases and 6 bases, with 11 bases remaining between them. Germline assignment: CDR1 WNHNN and CDR2 SYGVQD (reference sequence). The CDR3: CASSESGAWPGELFF. The CDR3 bases are TGCGCCAGCAGTGAGTCAGGGGCATGGCCCGGGGAGCTGTTTTTT.

V gene TRBV6-2 or TRBV6-3 combines with J gene TRBJ1-2, with a possible D match to TRBD1 (5 bases). CDR1 is MNHEY, CDR2 SVGEGT, per germline. With 6 bases removed from V and 6 bases from J, the gap between germline ends came to 17 bases. The CDR3 has 14 amino acids. DNA for the CDR3: TGTGCCAGCAGCAGAGCTGGGACTGACAATGGCTACACCTTC. The encoded protein is CASSRAGTDNGYTF.